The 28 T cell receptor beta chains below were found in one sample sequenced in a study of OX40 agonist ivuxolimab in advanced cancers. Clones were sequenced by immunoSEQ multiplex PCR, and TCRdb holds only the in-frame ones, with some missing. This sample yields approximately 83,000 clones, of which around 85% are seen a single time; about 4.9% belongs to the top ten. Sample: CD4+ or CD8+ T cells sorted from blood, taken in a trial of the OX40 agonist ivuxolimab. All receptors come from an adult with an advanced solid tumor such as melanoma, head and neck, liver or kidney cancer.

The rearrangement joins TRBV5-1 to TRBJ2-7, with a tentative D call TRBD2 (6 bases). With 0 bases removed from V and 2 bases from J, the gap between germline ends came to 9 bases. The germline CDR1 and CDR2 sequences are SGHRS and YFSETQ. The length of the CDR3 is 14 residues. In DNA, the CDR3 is TGCGCCAGCAGCTTGGGCCTAGCGACCTACGAGCAGTACTTC. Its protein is CASSLGLATYEQYF.

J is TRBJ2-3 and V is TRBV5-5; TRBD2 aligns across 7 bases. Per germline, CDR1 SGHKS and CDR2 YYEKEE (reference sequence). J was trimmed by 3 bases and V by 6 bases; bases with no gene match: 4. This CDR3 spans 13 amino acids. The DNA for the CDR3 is TGTGCCAGCACCAGGACTAGTACAGATACGCAGTATTTT. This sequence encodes CASTRTSTDTQYF.

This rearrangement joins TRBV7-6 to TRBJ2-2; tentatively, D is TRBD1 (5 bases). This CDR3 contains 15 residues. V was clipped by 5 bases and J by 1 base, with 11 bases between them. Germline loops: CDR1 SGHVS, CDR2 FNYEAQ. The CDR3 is CASSRFTGNTGELFF. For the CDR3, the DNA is TGTGCCAGCAGCCGGTTCACAGGGAACACCGGGGAGCTGTTTTTT.

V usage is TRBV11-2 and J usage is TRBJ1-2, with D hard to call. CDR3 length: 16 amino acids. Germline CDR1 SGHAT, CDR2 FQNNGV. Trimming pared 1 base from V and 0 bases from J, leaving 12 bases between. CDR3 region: CASSLGPALTNYGYTF. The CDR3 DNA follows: TGTGCCAGCAGCTTAGGCCCGGCACTTACTAACTATGGCTACACCTTC.

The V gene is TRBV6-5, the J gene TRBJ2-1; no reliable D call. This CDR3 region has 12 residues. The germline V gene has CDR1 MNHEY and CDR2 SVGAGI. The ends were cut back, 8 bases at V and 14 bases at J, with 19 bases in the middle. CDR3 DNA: TGTGCCAGCCAAACCTCCGGGCAGTCGGAGTTCTTC. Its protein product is CASQTSGQSEFF.

The CDR3 DNA follows: TGCGCCAGCAGCGTCGGACAGGTTATGAACACTGAAGCTTTCTTT. Encoded protein: CASSVGQVMNTEAFF. The J gene is TRBJ1-1, the V gene TRBV5-1; TRBD1 matches 7 bases. The CDR3 loop spans 15 amino acids. The V gene's germline CDR1 is SGHRS and CDR2 YFSETQ. Trimming took 4 bases from V and 0 from J; bases not matched to a gene: 6.

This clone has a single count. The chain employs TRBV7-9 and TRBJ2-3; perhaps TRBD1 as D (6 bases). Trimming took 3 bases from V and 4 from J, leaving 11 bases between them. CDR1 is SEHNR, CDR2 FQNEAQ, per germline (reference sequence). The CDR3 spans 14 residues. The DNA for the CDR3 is TGTGCCAGCAGCTTGGGGGCTCCCCCAGATACGCAGTATTTT. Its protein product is CASSLGAPPDTQYF. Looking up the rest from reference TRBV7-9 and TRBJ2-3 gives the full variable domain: DTGVSQNPRHKITKRGQNVTFRCDPISEHNRLYWYRQTLGQGPEFLTYFQNEAQLEKSRLLSDRFSAERPKGSFSTLEIQRTEQGDSAMYLCASSLGAPPDTQYFGPGTRLTVL.

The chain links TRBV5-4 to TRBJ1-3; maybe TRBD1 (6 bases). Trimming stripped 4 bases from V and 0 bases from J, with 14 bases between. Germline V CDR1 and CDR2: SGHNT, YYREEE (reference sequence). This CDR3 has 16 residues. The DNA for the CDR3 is TGTGCCAGCAGCGGCGGACAGCCAAACTCTGGAAACACCATATATTTT. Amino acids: CASSGGQPNSGNTIYF.

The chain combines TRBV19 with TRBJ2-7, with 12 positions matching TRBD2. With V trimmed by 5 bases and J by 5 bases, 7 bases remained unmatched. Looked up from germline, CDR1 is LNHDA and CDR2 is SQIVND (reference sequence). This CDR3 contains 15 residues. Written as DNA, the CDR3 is TGTGCCAGTAGTCGGGAGACTAGCGGGGGACACGAGCAGTACTTC. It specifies CASSRETSGGHEQYF.

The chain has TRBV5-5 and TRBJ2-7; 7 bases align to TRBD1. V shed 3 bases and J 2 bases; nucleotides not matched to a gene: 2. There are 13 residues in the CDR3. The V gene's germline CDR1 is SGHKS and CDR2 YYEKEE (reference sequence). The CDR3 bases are TGTGCCAGCAGCTGGGACAGCCCCTACGAGCAGTACTTC. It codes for CASSWDSPYEQYF. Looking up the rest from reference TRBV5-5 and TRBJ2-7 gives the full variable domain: DAGVTQSPTHLIKTRGQQVTLRCSPISGHKSVSWYQQVLGQGPQFIFQYYEKEERGRGNFPDRFSARQFPNYSSELNVNALLLGDSALYLCASSWDSPYEQYFGPGTRLTVT.

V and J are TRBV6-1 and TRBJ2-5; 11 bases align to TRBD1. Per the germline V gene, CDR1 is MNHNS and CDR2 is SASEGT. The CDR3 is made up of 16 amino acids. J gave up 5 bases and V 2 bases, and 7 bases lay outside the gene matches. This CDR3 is CASSELDRGLEETQYF. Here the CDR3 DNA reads TGTGCCAGCAGTGAATTGGACAGGGGGCTTGAGGAGACCCAGTACTTC.

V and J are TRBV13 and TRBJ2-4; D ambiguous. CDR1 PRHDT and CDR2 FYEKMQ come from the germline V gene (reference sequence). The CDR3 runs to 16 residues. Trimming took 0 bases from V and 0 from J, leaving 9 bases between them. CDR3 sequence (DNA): TGTGCCAGCAGCTTAGGAGTCCTACTAGCCAAAAACATTCAGTACTTC. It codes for CASSLGVLLAKNIQYF. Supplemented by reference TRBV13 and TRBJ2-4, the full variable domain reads AAGVIQSPRHLIKEKRETATLKCYPIPRHDTVYWYQQGPGQDPQFLISFYEKMQSDKGSIPDRFSAQQFSDYHSELNMSSLELGDSALYFCASSLGVLLAKNIQYFGAGTRLSVL.

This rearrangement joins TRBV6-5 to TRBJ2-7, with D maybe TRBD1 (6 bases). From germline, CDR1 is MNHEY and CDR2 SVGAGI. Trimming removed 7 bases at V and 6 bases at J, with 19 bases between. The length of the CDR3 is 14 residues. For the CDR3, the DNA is TGTGCCAGCACTGAGGGTCGGACAGTCTCCGAGCAGTACTTC. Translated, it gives CASTEGRTVSEQYF.

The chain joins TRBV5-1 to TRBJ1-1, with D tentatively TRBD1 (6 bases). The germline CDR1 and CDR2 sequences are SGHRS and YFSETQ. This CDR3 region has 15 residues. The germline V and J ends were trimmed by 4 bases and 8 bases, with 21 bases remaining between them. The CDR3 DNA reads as TGCGCCAGCAGCCCGGACAAATATCGGGACATAGAAGCTTTCTTT. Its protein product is CASSPDKYRDIEAFF.

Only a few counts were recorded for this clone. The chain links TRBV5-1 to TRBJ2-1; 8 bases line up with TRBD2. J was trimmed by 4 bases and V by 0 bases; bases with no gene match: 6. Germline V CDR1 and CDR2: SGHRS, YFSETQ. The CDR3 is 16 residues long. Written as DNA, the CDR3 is TGCGCCAGCAGCTTGGCCGCGGGGGGCCTGTACAATGAGCAGTTCTTC. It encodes CASSLAAGGLYNEQFF.

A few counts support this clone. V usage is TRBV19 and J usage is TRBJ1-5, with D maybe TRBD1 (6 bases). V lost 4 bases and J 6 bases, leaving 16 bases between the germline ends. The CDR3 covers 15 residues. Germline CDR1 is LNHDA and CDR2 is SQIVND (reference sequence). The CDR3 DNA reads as TGTGCCAGTAGTACCCCCCTAGGGGGGAGTCAGCCCCAGCATTTT. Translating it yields CASSTPLGGSQPQHF.

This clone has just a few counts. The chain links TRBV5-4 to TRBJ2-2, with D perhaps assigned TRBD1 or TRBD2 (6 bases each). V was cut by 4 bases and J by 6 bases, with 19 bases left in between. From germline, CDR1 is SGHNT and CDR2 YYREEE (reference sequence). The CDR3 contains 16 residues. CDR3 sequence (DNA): TGTGCCAGCAGCCTAATCTCCGGGGGCAGACCCGGGGAGCTGTTTTTT. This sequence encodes CASSLISGGRPGELFF.

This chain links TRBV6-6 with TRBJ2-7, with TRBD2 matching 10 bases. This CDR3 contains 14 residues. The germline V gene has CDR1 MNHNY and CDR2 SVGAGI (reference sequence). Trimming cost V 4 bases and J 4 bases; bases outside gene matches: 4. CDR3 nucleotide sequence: TGTGCCAGCAGTTCTCCGGGACTAGCGTACGAGCAGTACTTC. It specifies CASSSPGLAYEQYF.

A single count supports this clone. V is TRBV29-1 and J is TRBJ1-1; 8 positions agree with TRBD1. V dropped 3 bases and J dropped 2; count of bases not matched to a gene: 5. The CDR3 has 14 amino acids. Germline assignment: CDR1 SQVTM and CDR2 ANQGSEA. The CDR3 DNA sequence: TGCAGCGTTGAGACAGGGGCCCTCAACACTGAAGCTTTCTTT. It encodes CSVETGALNTEAFF.

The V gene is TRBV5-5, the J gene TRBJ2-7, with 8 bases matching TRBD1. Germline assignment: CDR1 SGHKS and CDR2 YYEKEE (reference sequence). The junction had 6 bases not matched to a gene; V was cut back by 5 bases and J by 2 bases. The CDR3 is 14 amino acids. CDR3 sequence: CASSSDRDTYEQYF. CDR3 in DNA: TGTGCCAGCAGTTCGGACAGGGATACCTACGAGCAGTACTTC. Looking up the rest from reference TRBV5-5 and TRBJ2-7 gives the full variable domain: DAGVTQSPTHLIKTRGQQVTLRCSPISGHKSVSWYQQVLGQGPQFIFQYYEKEERGRGNFPDRFSARQFPNYSSELNVNALLLGDSALYLCASSSDRDTYEQYFGPGTRLTVT.

CDR3 DNA: TGTGCCAGCAGCACAAACAGGGCCACTGAAGCTTTCTTT. Translation gives CASSTNRATEAFF. The genes are TRBV5-8 and TRBJ1-1; perhaps TRBD1 as D (6 bases). The CDR3 loop spans 13 amino acids. In germline, CDR1 is SGHTS, CDR2 YDEGEE. Trimming pared 4 bases from V and 4 bases from J, leaving 11 bases between.

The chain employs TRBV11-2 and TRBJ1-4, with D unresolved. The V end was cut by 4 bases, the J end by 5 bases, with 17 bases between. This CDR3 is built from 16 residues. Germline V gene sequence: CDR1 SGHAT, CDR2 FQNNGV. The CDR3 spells CASSSYGEGLNEKLFF. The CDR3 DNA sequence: TGTGCCAGCAGCTCCTACGGGGAGGGTTTGAATGAAAAACTGTTTTTT.

CDR3 amino acids: CASSLPGDSPLHF. CDR3 nucleotide sequence: TGCGCCAGCAGCTTGCCAGGAGATTCACCCCTCCACTTT. V usage is TRBV5-1 and J usage is TRBJ1-6; D is undetermined. Germline V gene lookup returns CDR1 SGHRS and CDR2 YFSETQ. V was pared by 1 base and J by 8 bases, with 7 bases between. The CDR3 has 13 residues.

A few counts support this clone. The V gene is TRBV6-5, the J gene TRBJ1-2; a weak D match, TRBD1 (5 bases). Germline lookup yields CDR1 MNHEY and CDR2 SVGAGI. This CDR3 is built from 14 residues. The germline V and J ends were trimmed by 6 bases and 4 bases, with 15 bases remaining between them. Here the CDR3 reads CASSNGGIPYGYTF. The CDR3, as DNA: TGTGCCAGCAGCAACGGGGGGATTCCCTATGGCTACACCTTC.

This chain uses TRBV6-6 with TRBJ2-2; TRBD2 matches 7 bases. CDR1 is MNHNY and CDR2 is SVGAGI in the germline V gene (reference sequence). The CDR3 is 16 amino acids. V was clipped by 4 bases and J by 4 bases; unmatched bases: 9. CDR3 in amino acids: CASSSSAGSVTGELFF. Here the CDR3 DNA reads TGTGCCAGCAGTTCATCAGCGGGATCGGTCACCGGGGAGCTGTTTTTT.

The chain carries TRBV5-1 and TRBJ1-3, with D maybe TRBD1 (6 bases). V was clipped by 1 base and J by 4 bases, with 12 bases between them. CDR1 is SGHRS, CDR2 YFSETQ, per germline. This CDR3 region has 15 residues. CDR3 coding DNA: TGCGCCAGCAGCTTGTACAGGGACCCCGGAAACACCATATATTTT. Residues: CASSLYRDPGNTIYF.

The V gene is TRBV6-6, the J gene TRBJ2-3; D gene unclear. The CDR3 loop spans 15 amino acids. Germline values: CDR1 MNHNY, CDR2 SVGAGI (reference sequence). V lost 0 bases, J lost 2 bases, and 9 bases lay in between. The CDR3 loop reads CASSYSNSFTDTQYF. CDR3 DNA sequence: TGTGCCAGCAGTTACTCTAACAGCTTCACAGATACGCAGTATTTT.

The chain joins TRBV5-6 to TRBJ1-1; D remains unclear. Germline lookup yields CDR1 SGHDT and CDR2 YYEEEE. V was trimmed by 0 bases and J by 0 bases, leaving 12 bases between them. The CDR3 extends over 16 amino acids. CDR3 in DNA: TGTGCCAGCAGCTTGGTTGGGCGGCAGGTGAACACTGAAGCTTTCTTT. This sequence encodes CASSLVGRQVNTEAFF.